The 6 T cell receptor beta chains in this list originate from one sample, sequenced in a study of blood T cells in healthy people across ages. Together with a sample-barcoded 5' primer, a J-beta primer mix was included in a second PCR lasting roughly 6 to 12 cycles. TCRdb recomputed calls from the 5' RACE reads with MiXCR, one row per CDR3 protein. The sample consists of about 1.8 million distinct CDR3 sequences, about 49% of them appearing once. Source material: blood. The source is a woman aged 40 to 55 in good health.

This clonotype was seen a few times. V usage is TRBV9 and J usage is TRBJ2-5; D assignment may be TRBD1 or TRBD2 (6 bases each). The CDR3 is 14 amino acids. The germline gives CDR1 SGDLS, CDR2 YYNGEE. V lost 3 bases and J 5 bases, leaving 14 bases between the germline ends. The CDR3 nucleotides read TGTGCCAGCAGCGAGGGGGGTAGCTTGGAGACCCAGTACTTC. Translating it yields CASSEGGSLETQYF.

The chain has TRBV7-9 and TRBJ1-1, with D tentatively TRBD1 (5 bases). The CDR3 runs 15 residues. The V end lost 5 bases, the J end lost 1 base, and 14 bases lay between the germline ends. In germline, CDR1 is SEHNR, CDR2 FQNEAQ (reference sequence). The CDR3 DNA sequence: TGTGCCAGCAGCCAACCCGGGACGGCGAACACTGAAGCTTTCTTT. It is translated as CASSQPGTANTEAFF.

The V and J genes are TRBV7-9 and TRBJ1-4; D gene ambiguous. The V and J ends lost 5 bases and 7 bases respectively, with 14 bases between them. The CDR3 contains 14 residues. Per germline, CDR1 SEHNR and CDR2 FQNEAQ (reference sequence). The CDR3: CASSETGVGEKLFF. The CDR3 coding sequence is TGTGCCAGCAGCGAAACGGGAGTCGGTGAAAAACTGTTTTTT.

The chain has TRBV19 and TRBJ2-5; D is perhaps TRBD1 (5 bases). Germline CDR1 is LNHDA and CDR2 is SQIVND (reference sequence). The V end lost 3 bases, the J end lost 11 bases, and 22 bases lay between the germline ends. This CDR3 is built from 15 residues. DNA of the CDR3: TGTGCCAGTAGTATGGACATGGGAAGAAGGAATGAGCAGTACTTC. It translates to CASSMDMGRRNEQYF.

The genes are TRBV4-2 and TRBJ2-5; TRBD2 aligns across 10 bases. Trimming removed 4 bases from V and 5 bases from J; junction bases left unmatched: 7. This CDR3 has 15 residues. From germline, CDR1 is LGHNA and CDR2 YNFKEQ. The CDR3, as DNA: TGTGCCAGCAGCCGGGAAGCGGGGGGGTTCGAGACCCAGTACTTC. This gives the protein CASSREAGGFETQYF.

The rearrangement uses TRBV7-9 and TRBJ1-4; D remains ambiguous. The CDR3 loop spans 14 amino acids. The V end lost 5 bases, the J end lost 4 bases, and 11 bases lay between the germline ends. Germline-derived CDR1 and CDR2 are SEHNR and FQNEAQ (reference sequence). Here the CDR3 reads CASSPGRINEKLFF. In DNA form, the CDR3 reads TGTGCCAGCAGCCCGGGTAGAATTAATGAAAAACTGTTTTTT.